This T cell receptor (beta chain) was profiled in a study of human T cells and chemical hapten exposure. The wider study: Mostly female patients had alopecia areata, totalis or universalis.

CDR3 size: 13 residues. Trimming pared 7 bases from V and 2 bases from J, leaving 10 bases between. Germline CDR1 and CDR2: SGHTA and FQGNSA. Noted time point: pre-sensitization, week 0. Treatment specified: therapeutic diphenylcyclopropenone sensitization with weekly scalp DPC. Blood, whole and unfractionated, served as the source for total RNA extraction. This clonotype was recorded at least ten times. TCRdb ran MiXCR on the RACE reads and lists one entry per CDR3 protein. There are roughly 380,000 distinct CDR3 sequences in the sample; 4.5% to 6% occur only once, and 2% to 3% lies in the top ten. This receptor was taken from a woman between 50 and 59 years old with alopecia areata. Some clones in this sample may be carry-over from other donors' samples. The rearrangement links TRBV7-2 to TRBJ2-3; D unclear. This sample comprised whole blood, obtained in connection with sensitization to the hapten diphenylcyclopropenone (DPC). The CDR3 DNA follows: TGTGCCAGCATTCCCCCAAACACAGATACGCAGTATTTT. Its protein product is CASIPPNTDTQYF.